The TCR beta chain under discussion was sequenced for a study of CD8+CD57+ T cells in acquired aplastic anemia. Findings and caveats of the study: Researchers report that about 28 CD8+ CDR3 sequences appeared in both patients and controls.

The authors sequenced patients whose flow cytometry had shown CD8+CD57+ cell expansion. In all patients, the disease was severe acquired aplastic anemia. Patients had not yet gotten any therapy when their blood was taken for sampling. Genomic DNA templated the TCR beta VDJ and CDR3 profiling. TCRdb re-derived calls from the reads in MiXCR, one entry per CDR3 protein. Counted here are under 350,000 distinct CDR3 sequences, 56% occurring once; the ten biggest clones make up approximately 1.3%. The CDR3 consists of 16 residues. Germline-derived CDR1 and CDR2 are SGHRS and YFSETQ. Worth noting for this clonotype: Antigen: not known. Its ends do not fully match the called genes, so a read error is possible.

The sequence derives from a human donor with aplastic anemia. V is TRBV5-1 and J is TRBJ1-6, with D unresolved. Sequenced: sorted CD4+, CD8+, or CD8+CD57+ T cells (not recorded which) from PBMCs. The DNA of the CDR3 is TGTGCCAGCAGCTTGGCTACGGCAACTCTTAATTCACCCCTCCACTTT. This gives the protein CASSLATATLNSPLHF.